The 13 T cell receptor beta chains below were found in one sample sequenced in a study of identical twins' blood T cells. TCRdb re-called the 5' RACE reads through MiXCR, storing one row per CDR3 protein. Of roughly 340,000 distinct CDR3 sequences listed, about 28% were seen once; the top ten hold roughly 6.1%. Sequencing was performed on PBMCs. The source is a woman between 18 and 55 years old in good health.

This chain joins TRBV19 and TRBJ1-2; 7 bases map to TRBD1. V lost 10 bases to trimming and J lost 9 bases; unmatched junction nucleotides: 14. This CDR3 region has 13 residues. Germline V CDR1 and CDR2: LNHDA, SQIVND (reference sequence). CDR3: CATHYPQGKCYTF. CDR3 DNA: TGTGCCACTCACTACCCACAGGGGAAATGCTACACCTTC. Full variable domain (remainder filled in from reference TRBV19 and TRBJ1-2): DGGITQSPKYLFRKEGQNVTLSCEQNLNHDAMYWYRQDPGQGLRLIYYSQIVNDFQKGDIAEGYSVSREKKESFPLTVTSAQKNPTAFYLCATHYPQGKCYTFGSGTRLTVV.

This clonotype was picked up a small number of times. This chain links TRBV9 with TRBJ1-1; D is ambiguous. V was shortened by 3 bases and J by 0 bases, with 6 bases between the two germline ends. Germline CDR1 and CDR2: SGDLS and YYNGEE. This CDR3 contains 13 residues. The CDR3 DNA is TGTGCCAGCAGCGGATATTTGAACACTGAAGCTTTCTTT. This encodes CASSGYLNTEAFF.

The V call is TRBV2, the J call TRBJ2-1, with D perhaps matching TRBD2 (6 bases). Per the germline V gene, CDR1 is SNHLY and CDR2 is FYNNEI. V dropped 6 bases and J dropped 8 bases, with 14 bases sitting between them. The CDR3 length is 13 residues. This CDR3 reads CASRPSTSHEQFF. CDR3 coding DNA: TGTGCCAGCAGGCCGAGTACTAGCCATGAGCAGTTCTTC. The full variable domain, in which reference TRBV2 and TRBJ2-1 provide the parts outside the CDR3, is EPEVTQTPSHQVTQMGQEVILRCVPISNHLYFYWYRQILGQKVEFLVSFYNNEISEKSEIFDDQFSVERPDGSNFTLKIRSTKLEDSAMYFCASRPSTSHEQFFGPGTRLTVL.

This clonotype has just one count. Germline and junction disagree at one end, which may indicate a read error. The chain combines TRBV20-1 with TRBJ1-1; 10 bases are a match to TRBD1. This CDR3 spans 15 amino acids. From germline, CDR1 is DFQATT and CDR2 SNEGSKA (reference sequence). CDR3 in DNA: TGCAGTGTTAGAGATCAGGACAGGGGGATAGGGGAAGCTTTCTTT. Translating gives CSVRDQDRGIGEAFF.

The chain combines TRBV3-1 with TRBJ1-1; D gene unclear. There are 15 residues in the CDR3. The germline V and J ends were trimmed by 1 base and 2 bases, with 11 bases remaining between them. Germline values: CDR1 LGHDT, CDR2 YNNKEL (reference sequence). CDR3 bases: TGTGCCAGCAGCCAAGTCACAGTAGCTAACACTGAAGCTTTCTTT. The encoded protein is CASSQVTVANTEAFF.

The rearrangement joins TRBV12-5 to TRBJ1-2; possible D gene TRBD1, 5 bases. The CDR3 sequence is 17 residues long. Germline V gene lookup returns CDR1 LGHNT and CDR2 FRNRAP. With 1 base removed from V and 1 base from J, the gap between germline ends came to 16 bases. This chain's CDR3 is CASGLDWDGWINYGYTF. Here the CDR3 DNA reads TGTGCTAGTGGTTTGGACTGGGACGGATGGATTAACTATGGCTACACCTTC.

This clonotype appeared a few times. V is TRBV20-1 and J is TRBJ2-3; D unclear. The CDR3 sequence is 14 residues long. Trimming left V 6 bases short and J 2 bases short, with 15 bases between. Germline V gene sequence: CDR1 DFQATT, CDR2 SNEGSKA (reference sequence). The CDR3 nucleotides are TGCAGTGCGAGTCGTCCGGGTTCCACAGATACGCAGTATTTT. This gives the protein CSASRPGSTDTQYF.

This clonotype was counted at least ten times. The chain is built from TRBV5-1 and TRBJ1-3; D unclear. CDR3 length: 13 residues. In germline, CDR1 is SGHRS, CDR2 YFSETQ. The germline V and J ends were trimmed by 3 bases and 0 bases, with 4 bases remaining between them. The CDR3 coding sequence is TGCGCCAGCAGCTCCGCCTCTGGAAACACCATATATTTT. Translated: CASSSASGNTIYF.

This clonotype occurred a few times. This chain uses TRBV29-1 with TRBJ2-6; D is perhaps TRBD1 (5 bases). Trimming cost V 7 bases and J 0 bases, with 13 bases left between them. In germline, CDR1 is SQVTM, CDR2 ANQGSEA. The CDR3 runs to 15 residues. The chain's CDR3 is CSAVGVYSGANVLTF. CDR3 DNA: TGCAGCGCCGTAGGGGTTTACTCTGGGGCCAACGTCCTGACTTTC.

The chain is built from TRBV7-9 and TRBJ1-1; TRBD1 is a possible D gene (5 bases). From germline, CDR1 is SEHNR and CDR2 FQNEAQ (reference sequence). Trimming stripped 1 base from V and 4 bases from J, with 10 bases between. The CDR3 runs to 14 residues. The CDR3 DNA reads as TGTGCCAGCAGCTTAGGCCCAGGGACCACTGAAGCTTTCTTT. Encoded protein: CASSLGPGTTEAFF.

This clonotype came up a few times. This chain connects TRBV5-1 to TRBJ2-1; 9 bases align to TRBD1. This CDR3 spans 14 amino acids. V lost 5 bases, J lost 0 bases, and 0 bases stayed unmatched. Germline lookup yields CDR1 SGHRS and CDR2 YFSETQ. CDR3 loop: CASRGQGSYNEQFF. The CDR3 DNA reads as TGCGCCAGCAGGGGACAGGGCTCCTACAATGAGCAGTTCTTC. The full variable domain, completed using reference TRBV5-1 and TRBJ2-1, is KAGVTQTPRYLIKTRGQQVTLSCSPISGHRSVSWYQQTPGQGLQFLFEYFSETQRNKGNFPGRFSGRQFSNSRSEMNVSTLELGDSALYLCASRGQGSYNEQFFGPGTRLTVL.

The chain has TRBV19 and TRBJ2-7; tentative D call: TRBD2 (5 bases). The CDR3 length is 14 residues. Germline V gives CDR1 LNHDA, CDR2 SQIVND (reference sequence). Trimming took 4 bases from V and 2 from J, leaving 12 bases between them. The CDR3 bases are TGTGCCAGTAGTACCCGAGGGTTCCCCTACGAGCAGTACTTC. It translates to CASSTRGFPYEQYF.

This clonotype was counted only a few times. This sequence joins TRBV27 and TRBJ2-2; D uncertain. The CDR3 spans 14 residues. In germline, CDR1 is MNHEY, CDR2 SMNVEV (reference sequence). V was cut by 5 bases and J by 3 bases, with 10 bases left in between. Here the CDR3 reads CASSEPRDTGELFF. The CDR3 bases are TGTGCCAGCAGTGAGCCCCGGGACACCGGGGAGCTGTTTTTT.